These 18 T cell receptor beta chains share one sample of origin, sequenced in a study of early T cells in non-severe SARS-CoV-2 infection. TCRdb itself ran the 5' RACE reads through MiXCR, one entry per CDR3 protein. The top ten clones hold under 7% of a sample with about 29,000 distinct CDR3 sequences, about 6.1% of them seen once. The sequenced sample consisted of whole blood. The source is an adult who was a healthcare worker with PCR-confirmed SARS-CoV-2 infection or an uninfected control (not recorded which).

This clonotype was seen many times. CDR3 sequence reads: CAISGGTGETQYF. The CDR3 bases are TGTGCCATCAGTGGAGGGACAGGGGAGACCCAGTACTTC. The rearrangement joins TRBV10-3 to TRBJ2-5; 9 nucleotides line up with TRBD1. Per the germline V gene, CDR1 is ENHRY and CDR2 is SYGVKD. CDR3 length equals 13 residues. Losses at the gene ends were 4 bases for V and 5 bases for J; bases not matched to a gene: 2.

In this sample, this clonotype turned up many times. The chain has TRBV4-2 and TRBJ1-4; D uncertain. V was pared by 4 bases and J by 4 bases, with 10 bases between. The CDR3 spans 14 residues. In germline, CDR1 is LGHNA, CDR2 YNFKEQ. CDR3 sequence reads: CASSREMGNEKLFF. The CDR3 nucleotides are TGTGCCAGCAGCCGGGAGATGGGTAATGAAAAACTGTTTTTT.

This clonotype was observed at least ten times. V usage is TRBV6-5 and J usage is TRBJ2-1, with 8 bases identical to TRBD1. CDR1 and CDR2 (germline): MNHEY, SVGAGI. The CDR3 consists of 13 residues. V shed 8 bases, J shed 8 bases, and the junction held 8 bases outside the gene matches. The CDR3 DNA is TGTGCCAGCCTAAGAGGACAGGGCTATGAGCAGTTCTTC. As protein: CASLRGQGYEQFF.

This clonotype has just a few counts. The rearrangement joins TRBV7-6 to TRBJ2-3; TRBD2 agrees at 12 bases. The CDR3 extends over 14 amino acids. V lost 5 bases, J lost 5 bases, and 2 bases stayed unmatched. Germline lookup yields CDR1 SGHVS and CDR2 FNYEAQ. CDR3 in DNA: TGTGCCAGCAGCCGGACTAGCGGGGTAGATACGCAGTATTTT. It translates to CASSRTSGVDTQYF.

This clonotype appeared many times. This chain uses TRBV12-3 or TRBV12-4 with TRBJ2-3; D not resolved. There are 12 residues in the CDR3. Trimming took off 3 bases at V and 0 bases at J, with 1 base between the two ends. CDR3 bases: TGTGCCAGCAGTTTCAGCACAGATACGCAGTATTTT. Translation: CASSFSTDTQYF.

This clonotype has at least ten counts. The chain joins TRBV19 to TRBJ2-4, with a possible D match to TRBD2 (6 bases). CDR3 length: 13 amino acids. The V and J ends lost 7 bases and 2 bases respectively, with 9 bases between them. Germline lookup yields CDR1 LNHDA and CDR2 SQIVND (reference sequence). CDR3 sequence reads: CASMAGTKNIQYF. In DNA, the CDR3 is TGTGCCAGTATGGCGGGAACCAAAAACATTCAGTACTTC.

This chain joins TRBV20-1 and TRBJ1-5; D is possibly TRBD1 (6 bases). The germline V gene has CDR1 DFQATT and CDR2 SNEGSKA (reference sequence). The CDR3 consists of 14 residues. Trimming stripped 1 base from V and 7 bases from J, with 14 bases between. The CDR3 DNA is TGCAGTGCTAGAGCCCAAGGGGGGAAGCAGCCCCAGCATTTT. Translating gives CSARAQGGKQPQHF.

This clonotype appeared many times. The rearrangement uses TRBV6-5 and TRBJ2-2, with 7 bases identical to TRBD1. Germline CDR1 is MNHEY and CDR2 is SVGAGI. The CDR3 has 15 residues. The trim removed 5 bases at V and 1 base at J, leaving 4 bases unmatched. Here the CDR3 DNA reads TGTGCCAGCAGTAGGACAGGAGGGAACACCGGGGAGCTGTTTTTT. Translation: CASSRTGGNTGELFF.

This clonotype was counted many times. The V call is TRBV7-8, the J call TRBJ2-1; D is unresolved. Germline V CDR1 and CDR2: SGHVS, FQNEAQ. The CDR3 covers 15 residues. V shed 0 bases and J shed 2 bases, with 8 bases lying between them. The DNA of the CDR3 is TGTGCCAGCAGCTTAGCCGAGCCTACCTACAATGAGCAGTTCTTC. It encodes CASSLAEPTYNEQFF.

This clonotype was seen many times. Mismatch with germline at one junction end may stem from a read error. V gene TRBV7-7 combines with J gene TRBJ2-5; the D is unclear. Germline V CDR1 and CDR2: SSHAT, FNYEAQ (reference sequence). The CDR3 covers 14 residues. The CDR3: CASSLNPLKETQYF. DNA for the CDR3: TGTGCTAGCAGCCTGAATCCCCTGAAAGAGACCCAGTACTTC.

At least ten counts were recorded for this clonotype. The chain has TRBV28 and TRBJ2-3; D is perhaps TRBD2 (6 bases). With 7 bases removed from V and 0 bases from J, the gap between germline ends came to 23 bases. Germline V gives CDR1 MDHEN, CDR2 SYDVKM. The CDR3 is 18 amino acids. In DNA form, the CDR3 reads TGTGCCAGCACCCACGGGAGACACCGGATTCTTAGCACAGATACGCAGTATTTT. Its translation is CASTHGRHRILSTDTQYF.

The chain joins TRBV10-1 to TRBJ2-7, with a weak D call TRBD2 (5 bases). The CDR3 spans 16 residues. The V end was cut by 0 bases, the J end by 4 bases, with 16 bases between. The germline V gene encodes CDR1 WNHNN and CDR2 SYGVQD (reference sequence). The chain's CDR3 is CASSESLKVSEYEQYF. As DNA, the CDR3 is TGCGCCAGCAGTGAGTCATTGAAGGTTAGCGAATACGAGCAGTACTTC.

This clonotype was picked up many times. The chain combines TRBV20-1 with TRBJ1-5; 7 bases are a match to TRBD1. Losses at the gene ends were 2 bases for V and 2 bases for J; bases not matched to a gene: 6. This CDR3 spans 15 amino acids. Germline assignment: CDR1 DFQATT and CDR2 SNEGSKA (reference sequence). Here the CDR3 DNA reads TGCAGTGCTAGAAACAGGGGTTTTGGCAATCAGCCCCAGCATTTT. Residues: CSARNRGFGNQPQHF.

In this sample, this clonotype turned up many times. This sequence joins TRBV18 and TRBJ2-1; 8 bases map to TRBD2. The V segment lost 3 bases and the J segment 9 bases; nucleotides outside the gene matches: 16. This CDR3 comprises 17 residues. From germline, CDR1 is KGHSH and CDR2 LQKENI. As DNA, the CDR3 is TGTGCCAGCTCACCGGCCCGGGGGGGCCTCTTCCCCAGTGAGCAGTTCTTC. Protein: CASSPARGGLFPSEQFF.

This clonotype was picked up many times. The rearrangement uses TRBV5-1 and TRBJ1-1; TRBD1 might be the D (6 bases). Trimming took 4 bases from V and 1 from J, leaving 14 bases between them. Germline values: CDR1 SGHRS, CDR2 YFSETQ. This CDR3 is 15 amino acids long. The CDR3 sequence: CASSVGQTRNTEAFF. The DNA of the CDR3 is TGCGCCAGCAGCGTAGGACAGACTAGGAACACTGAAGCTTTCTTT. Variable domain in full (rest from reference TRBV5-1 and TRBJ1-1): KAGVTQTPRYLIKTRGQQVTLSCSPISGHRSVSWYQQTPGQGLQFLFEYFSETQRNKGNFPGRFSGRQFSNSRSEMNVSTLELGDSALYLCASSVGQTRNTEAFFGQGTRLTVV.

This clonotype came up a few times. The chain is built from TRBV5-1 and TRBJ2-5, with a tentative D call TRBD1 (7 bases). The germline V gene encodes CDR1 SGHRS and CDR2 YFSETQ. The CDR3 runs to 13 residues. V lost 3 bases to trimming and J lost 5 bases, with 11 bases between them. CDR3 amino acids: CASSSGGGETQYF. DNA for the CDR3: TGCGCCAGCAGCTCCGGAGGGGGCGAGACCCAGTACTTC.

This clonotype was recorded at least ten times. The V gene is TRBV19, the J gene TRBJ2-1; no clear D. This CDR3 is built from 15 residues. Germline CDR1 LNHDA, CDR2 SQIVND (reference sequence). V gave up 1 base and J gave up 0 bases, with 7 bases separating them. In DNA form, the CDR3 reads TGTGCCAGTAGTATAGGGGTTCCCTCCTACAATGAGCAGTTCTTC. It is translated as CASSIGVPSYNEQFF.

This clonotype was found many times. The rearrangement uses TRBV19 and TRBJ1-1; TRBD1 matches 8 bases. Germline assignment: CDR1 LNHDA and CDR2 SQIVND (reference sequence). Unmatched junction bases numbered 5, after V lost 7 bases and J lost 4 bases. The CDR3 runs 13 residues. The DNA of the CDR3 is TGTGCCAGTAACCTACAGGGGGGCACTGAAGCTTTCTTT. Translated: CASNLQGGTEAFF.